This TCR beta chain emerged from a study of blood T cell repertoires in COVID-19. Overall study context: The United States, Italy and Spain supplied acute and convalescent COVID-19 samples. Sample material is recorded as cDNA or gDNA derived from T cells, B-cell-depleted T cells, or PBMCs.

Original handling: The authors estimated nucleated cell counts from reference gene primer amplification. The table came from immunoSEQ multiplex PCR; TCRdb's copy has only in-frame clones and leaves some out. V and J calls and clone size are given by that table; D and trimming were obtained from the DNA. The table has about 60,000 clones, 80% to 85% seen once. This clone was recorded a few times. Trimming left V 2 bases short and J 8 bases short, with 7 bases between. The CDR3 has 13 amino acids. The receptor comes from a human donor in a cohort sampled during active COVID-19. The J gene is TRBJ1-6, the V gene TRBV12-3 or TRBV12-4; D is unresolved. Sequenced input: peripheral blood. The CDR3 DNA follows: TGTGCCAGCAGTTTACGCGAACATTCACCCCTCCACTTT. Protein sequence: CASSLREHSPLHF.